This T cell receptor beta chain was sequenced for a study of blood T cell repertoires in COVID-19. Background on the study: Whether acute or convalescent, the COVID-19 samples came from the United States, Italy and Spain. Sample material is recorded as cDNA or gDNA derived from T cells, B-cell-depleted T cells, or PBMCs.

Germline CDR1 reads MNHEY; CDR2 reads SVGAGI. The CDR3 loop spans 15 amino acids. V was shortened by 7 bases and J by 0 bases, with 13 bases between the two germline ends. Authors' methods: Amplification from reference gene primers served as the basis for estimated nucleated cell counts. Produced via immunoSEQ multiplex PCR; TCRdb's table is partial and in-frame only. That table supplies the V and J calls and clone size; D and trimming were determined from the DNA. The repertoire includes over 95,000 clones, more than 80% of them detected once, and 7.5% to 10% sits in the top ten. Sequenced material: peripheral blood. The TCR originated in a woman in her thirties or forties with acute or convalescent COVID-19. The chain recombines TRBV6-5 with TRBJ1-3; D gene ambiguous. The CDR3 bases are TGTGCCAGCACCCGCTCCGGGTTCTCTGGAAACACCATATATTTT. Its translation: CASTRSGFSGNTIYF.